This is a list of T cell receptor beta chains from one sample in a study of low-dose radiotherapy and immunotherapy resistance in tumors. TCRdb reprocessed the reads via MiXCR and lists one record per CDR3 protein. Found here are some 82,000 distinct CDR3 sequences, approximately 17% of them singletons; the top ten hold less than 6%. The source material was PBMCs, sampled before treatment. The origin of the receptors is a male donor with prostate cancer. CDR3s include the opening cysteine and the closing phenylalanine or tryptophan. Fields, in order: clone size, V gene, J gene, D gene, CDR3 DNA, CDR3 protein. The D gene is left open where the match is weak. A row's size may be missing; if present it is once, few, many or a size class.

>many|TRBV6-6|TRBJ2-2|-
TGTGCCAGCAGTAGATTTGTGGGGGAGCTGTTTTTT
CASSRFVGELFF
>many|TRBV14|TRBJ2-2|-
TGTGCCAGCAGCCAAGTTCCTAGAGCAGGGGTCTTCGCCGGGGAGCTGTTTTTT
CASSQVPRAGVFAGELFF
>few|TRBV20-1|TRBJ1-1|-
TGCAGTGCTCAAACAGGTCGGAACACTGAAGCTTTCTTT
CSAQTGRNTEAFF
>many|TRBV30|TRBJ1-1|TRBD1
TGTGCCTGGACTCGACAGGGAGGGAGGAACACTGAAGCTTTCTTT
CAWTRQGGRNTEAFF
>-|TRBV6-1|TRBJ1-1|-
TGTGCCAGCAGTCCTCCCGCCGGGGCGAACACTGAAGCTTTCTTT
CASSPPAGANTEAFF
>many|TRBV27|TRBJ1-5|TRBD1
TGTGCCAGCAGCCAAACAGGGGCAAGCAATCAGCCCCAGCATTTT
CASSQTGASNQPQHF
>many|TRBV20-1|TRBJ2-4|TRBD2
TGCAGTGCTAGTTCAGGGACTATGAACATTCAGTACTTC
CSASSGTMNIQYF
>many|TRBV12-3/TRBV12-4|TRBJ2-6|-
TGTGCCAGCAGCCCTACCATATCTCCTGGGGCCAACGTCCTGACTTTC
CASSPTISPGANVLTF
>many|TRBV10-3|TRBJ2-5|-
TGTGCCATCAGTGAGTGGGCCGGGGGACGCCAAGAGACCCAGTACTTC
CAISEWAGGRQETQYF
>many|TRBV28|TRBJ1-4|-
TGTGCCACCTCCACTCTCCCGGAAAAACTGTTTTTT
CATSTLPEKLFF
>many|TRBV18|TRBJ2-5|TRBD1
TGTGCCAGCTCACCACGACAGGGGGAGGAGACCCAGTACTTC
CASSPRQGEETQYF
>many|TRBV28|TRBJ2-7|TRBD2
TGTGCCACCAGAGAAGGGCGGGGGTTCTACGAGCAGTACTTC
CATREGRGFYEQYF
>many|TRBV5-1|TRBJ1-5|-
TGCGCCAGCAGCTTGAGCTCAGGGGACCAGCCCCAGCATTTT
CASSLSSGDQPQHF
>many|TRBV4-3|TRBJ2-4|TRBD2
TGCGCCAGCAGCCAGGCACTAGCGGGGGGGCCCGGAAACATTCAGTACTTC
CASSQALAGGPGNIQYF
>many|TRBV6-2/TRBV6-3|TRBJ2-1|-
TGTGCCAGCAGTTTCCACAGGGGCAGCGGGGTAAACAATGAGCAGTTCTTC
CASSFHRGSGVNNEQFF
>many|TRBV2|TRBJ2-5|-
TGTGCCAGCAGTGAAGCGCGGAGGGCCCAAATGCAGACCCAGTACTTC
CASSEARRAQMQTQYF
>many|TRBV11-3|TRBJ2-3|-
TGTGCCAGCAGCTTAGGAAAAGGGCCAGGGACCACAGATACGCAGTATTTT
CASSLGKGPGTTDTQYF
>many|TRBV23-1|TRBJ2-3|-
TGCGCCAGCAGTCAAGGTGGCACAGATACGCAGTATTTT
CASSQGGTDTQYF
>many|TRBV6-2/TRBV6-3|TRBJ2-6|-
TGTGCCAGCAGTGACATGGGGTTTGGGGCCAACGTCCTGACTTTC
CASSDMGFGANVLTF
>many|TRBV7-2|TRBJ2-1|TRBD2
TGTGCTAGCAGCCCTGCCGGGACTAGCGCCTACAATGAGCAGTTCTTC
CASSPAGTSAYNEQFF
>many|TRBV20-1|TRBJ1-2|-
TGCAGTGCTAGAGGAACAACTAACTATGGCTACACCTTC
CSARGTTNYGYTF
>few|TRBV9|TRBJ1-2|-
TGTGCCAGCAGCGTAGGCCGCTTCGGGGGCTACACCTTC
CASSVGRFGGYTF
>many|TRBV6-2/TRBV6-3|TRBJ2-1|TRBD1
TGTGCCAGCAGCCCGGACAGGAATCTAAACAATGAGCAGTTCTTC
CASSPDRNLNNEQFF
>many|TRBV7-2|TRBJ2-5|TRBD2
TGTGCCAGCAGCTTAGGGGCTAGCGGGGGCGCGGAGACCCAGTACTTC
CASSLGASGGAETQYF
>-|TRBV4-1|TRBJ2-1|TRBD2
TGCGCCAGCAGCCGCGGGGGGCAAGCGGGAGGGCCGAATGAGCAGTTCTTC
CASSRGGQAGGPNEQFF
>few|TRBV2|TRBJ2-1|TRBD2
TGTGCCAGCAGTGCCATATTCGTAGCGGGCTCGTACAATGAGCAGTTCTTC
CASSAIFVAGSYNEQFF
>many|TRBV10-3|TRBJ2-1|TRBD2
TGTGCCATCAGTGAGGAGAGACTAGCGGGGGGGCCGGGTCGTGAGCAGTTCTTC
CAISEERLAGGPGREQFF
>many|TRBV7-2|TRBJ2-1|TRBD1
TGTGCCAGCAGCTTGGACAGGGGAGTGTACAATGAGCAGTTCTTC
CASSLDRGVYNEQFF
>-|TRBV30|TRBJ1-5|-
TGTGCCTGGAGTTTGATGAATAGCAATCAGCCCCAGCATTTT
CAWSLMNSNQPQHF
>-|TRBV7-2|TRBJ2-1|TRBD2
TGTGCCAGCAGCATAGCGGGGAGCTCCTACAATGAGCAGTTCTTC
CASSIAGSSYNEQFF
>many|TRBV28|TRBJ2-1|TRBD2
TGTGCCAGCAGAACTAGCGGGGCCTCCTACAATGAGCAGTTCTTC
CASRTSGASYNEQFF
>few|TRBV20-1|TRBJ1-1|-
TGCAGTGCTAGGCCGTCAGCCTACAGGGCCGAAGCTTTCTTT
CSARPSAYRAEAFF
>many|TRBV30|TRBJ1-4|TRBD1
TGTGCCTGGAGTCCCCACTGGACAGGGTCTAATGAAAAACTGTTTTTT
CAWSPHWTGSNEKLFF
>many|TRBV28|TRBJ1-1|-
TGTGCCAGCAGTCCCCCGGGGATGAACACTGAAGCTTTCTTT
CASSPPGMNTEAFF
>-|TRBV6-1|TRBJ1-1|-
TGTGCCAGCAGTGAAAGAGAGATCACTGAAGCTTTCTTT
CASSEREITEAFF
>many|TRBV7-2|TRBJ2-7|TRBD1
TGTGCCAGCAGCTTCGGACAGGGTGGTGACGAGCAGTACTTC
CASSFGQGGDEQYF
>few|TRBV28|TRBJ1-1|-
TGTGCCAGCAGTCCACCCGGGACGGTGAACACTGAAGCTTTCTTT
CASSPPGTVNTEAFF
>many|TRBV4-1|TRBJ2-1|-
TGCGCCAGCAGCCAAGGGTGGGGGGCCTACAATGAGCAGTTCTTC
CASSQGWGAYNEQFF
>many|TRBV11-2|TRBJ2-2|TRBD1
TGTGCCAGCAGCTTAGGCCGGACAGGGGGGACCGGGGAGCTGTTTTTT
CASSLGRTGGTGELFF
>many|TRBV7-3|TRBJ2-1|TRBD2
TGTGCCAGCAGCCCGAGTCAACATAGCGGGGGAGTCGATGAGCAGTTCTTC
CASSPSQHSGGVDEQFF
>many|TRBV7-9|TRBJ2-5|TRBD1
TGTGCCAGCAGCTTGCTGGACAGGGGCCAAGAGACCCAGTACTTC
CASSLLDRGQETQYF
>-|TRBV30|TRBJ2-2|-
TGTGCCTGGAGAGAGACAGCGAACACCGGGGAGCTGTTTTTT
CAWRETANTGELFF
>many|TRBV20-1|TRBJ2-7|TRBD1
TGCAGTGCTACAACCGGGACAGAGGCCTACGAGCAGTACTTC
CSATTGTEAYEQYF
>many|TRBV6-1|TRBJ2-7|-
TGTGCCAGCAGTCGTTCCACGGCCTACGAGCAGTACTTC
CASSRSTAYEQYF
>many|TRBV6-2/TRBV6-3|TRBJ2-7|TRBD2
TGTGCCAGCATCCGGCGGGAGCCCTACGAGCAGTACTTC
CASIRREPYEQYF
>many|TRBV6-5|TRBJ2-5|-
TGTGCCAGCAGTTACTCGTCCCAAGAGACCCAGTACTTC
CASSYSSQETQYF
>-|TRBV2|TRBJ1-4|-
TGTGCCAGCAGTGAAAGGGGCACAACGGGGGCTGAAAAACTGTTTTTT
CASSERGTTGAEKLFF
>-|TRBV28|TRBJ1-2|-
TGTGCCAGCAGGCAGGACTATGGCTACACCTTC
CASRQDYGYTF
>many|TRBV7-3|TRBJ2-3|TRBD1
TGTGCCAGCAGCTTAGCCCGGGGCCAGGGGGCCTCAGATACGCAGTATTTT
CASSLARGQGASDTQYF
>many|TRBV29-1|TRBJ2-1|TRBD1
TGCAGCGTTACCCTCACAGGGGGTGATGAGCAGTTCTTC
CSVTLTGGDEQFF
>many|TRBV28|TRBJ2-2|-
TGTGCCAGCAGTGCAACCACCGGGGAGCTGTTTTTT
CASSATTGELFF
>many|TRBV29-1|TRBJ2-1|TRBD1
TGCAGCGTGGGACAGGGGGCGGTTGAGCAGTTCTTC
CSVGQGAVEQFF
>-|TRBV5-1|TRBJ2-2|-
TGCGCCAGCAGCTTTTCGGGGCCCCCGAACACCGGGGAGCTGTTTTTT
CASSFSGPPNTGELFF
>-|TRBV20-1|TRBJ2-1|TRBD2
TGCAGTGCTAGAGTTGGGAGGACTAGCGGGATGAATTACAATGAGCAGTTCTTC
CSARVGRTSGMNYNEQFF
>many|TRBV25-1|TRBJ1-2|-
TGTGCCAGCAGTGACAATCGATTTTATGGCTACACCTTC
CASSDNRFYGYTF